A single sample gave rise to the 6 T cell receptor beta chains below, sequenced in a study of blood T cells in healthy people across ages (dated by TCRdb to about 2015). The library was obtained by 5' RACE. Sequencing was carried out with an Illumina HiSeq 2500. A second about 7 to 11 cycle PCR used a sample-barcoded 5' primer and a J-beta primer mix. Using fastp trimming at Q25 and MiXCR clonotype assembly, TCRdb reanalyzed the public sequencing data and kept in-frame beta chains. Rows with one shared CDR3 protein collapse into an entry with the most common genes and DNA. Across this sample there are 910,000 or so distinct CDR3 sequences, with 51% seen only once. The ten largest clones add up to roughly a fifth of the sample. The specimen sequenced was blood. These receptors were collected from an older woman in good health.

The CDR3 region has the DNA TGTGCCAGCAGTGACTCACACCCAGTCGGTGAAAAACTGTTTTTT. Translating it yields CASSDSHPVGEKLFF. This rearrangement joins TRBV6-4 to TRBJ1-4; D unresolved. Trimming took 0 bases from V and 7 from J, leaving 12 bases between them. Germline V gene data show CDR1 as MRHNA and CDR2 as SNTAGT. The length of the CDR3 is 15 residues.

This clonotype appeared a few times. The chain links TRBV12-3 or TRBV12-4 to TRBJ2-7; D not certain. This CDR3 comprises 14 residues. Trimming left V 4 bases short and J 3 bases short, with 13 bases between. CDR3 residues: CASSYGPDHYEQYF. CDR3 DNA: TGTGCCAGCAGTTACGGTCCAGATCACTACGAGCAGTACTTC.

This clonotype showed up just a few times. The rearrangement uses TRBV7-8 and TRBJ2-5; 7 bases align to TRBD1. CDR1 and CDR2 from the germline V gene are SGHVS and FQNEAQ. The ends lost 4 bases at V and 5 bases at J; junction bases unmatched: 7. CDR3 length: 14 residues. The CDR3 bases are TGTGCCAGCAGCTACGACAGGGCACCTGAGACCCAGTACTTC. It codes for CASSYDRAPETQYF. The complete variable domain, with remaining parts taken from reference TRBV7-8 and TRBJ2-5, reads GAGVSQSPRYKVAKRGQDVALRCDPISGHVSLFWYQQALGQGPEFLTYFQNEAQLDKSGLPSDRFFAERPEGSVSTLKIQRTQQEDSAVYLCASSYDRAPETQYFGPGTRLLVL.

The genes are TRBV7-9 and TRBJ2-1; D unclear. The CDR3 length is 14 residues. V lost 3 bases to trimming and J lost 5 bases, with 11 bases between them. CDR1 is SEHNR, CDR2 FQNEAQ, per germline (reference sequence). The chain's CDR3 is CASSLRQDHNEQFF. The CDR3 nucleotides read TGTGCCAGCAGCTTGCGTCAGGATCACAATGAGCAGTTCTTC.

The V and J genes are TRBV24-1 and TRBJ2-3; TRBD2 aligns across 13 bases. The ends lost 0 bases at V and 4 bases at J; junction bases unmatched: 12. The germline V gene encodes CDR1 KGHDR and CDR2 SFDVKD. CDR3 length: 20 residues. The CDR3 DNA sequence: TGTGCCACCAGTGATTTGGCCGGGACTAGCGGGACCTACGACCCAGATACGCAGTATTTT. Protein: CATSDLAGTSGTYDPDTQYF.

This chain's CDR3 is CASSPREGNEQFF. In DNA form, the CDR3 reads TGTGCCAGCAGCCCGCGGGAGGGCAATGAGCAGTTCTTC. The V and J genes are TRBV7-2 and TRBJ2-1; 9 nucleotides align to TRBD2. Per germline, CDR1 SGHTA and CDR2 FQGNSA. J lost 6 bases, V lost 5 bases, and 2 bases had no gene match. The CDR3 is made up of 13 amino acids.